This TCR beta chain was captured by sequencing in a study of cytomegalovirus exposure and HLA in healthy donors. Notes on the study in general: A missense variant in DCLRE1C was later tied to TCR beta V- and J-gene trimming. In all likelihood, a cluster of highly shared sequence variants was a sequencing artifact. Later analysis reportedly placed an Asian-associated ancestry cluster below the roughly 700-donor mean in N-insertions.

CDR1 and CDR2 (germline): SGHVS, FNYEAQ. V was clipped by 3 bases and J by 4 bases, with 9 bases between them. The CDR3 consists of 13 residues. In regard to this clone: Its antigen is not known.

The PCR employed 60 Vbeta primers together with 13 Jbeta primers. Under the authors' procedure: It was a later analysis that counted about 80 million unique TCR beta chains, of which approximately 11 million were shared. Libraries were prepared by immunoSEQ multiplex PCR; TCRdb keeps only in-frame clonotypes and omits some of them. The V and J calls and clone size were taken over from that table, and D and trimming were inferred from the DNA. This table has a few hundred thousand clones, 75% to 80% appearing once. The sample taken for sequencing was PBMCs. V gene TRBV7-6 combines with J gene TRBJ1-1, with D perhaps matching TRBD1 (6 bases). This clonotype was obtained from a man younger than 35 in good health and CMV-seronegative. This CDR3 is CASSFGGPTEAFF. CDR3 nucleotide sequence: TGTGCCAGCAGCTTTGGGGGCCCCACTGAAGCTTTCTTT.